This T cell receptor beta chain derives from a study of PD-1 blockade in classical Hodgkin lymphoma. Each and every patient relapsed after autologous stem cell transplantation, and patients got differing brentuximab vedotin exposure. TCRdb's copy holds only in-frame clones and misses some; the assay was immunoSEQ multiplex PCR. Among approximately 160,000 clones listed, nearly 80% were seen once. Findings of the study overall: Reasons behind the repertoire differences stay unclear, perhaps disease activity or earlier therapy.

Remarks on this clone: The target antigen is unknown.

Trimming took off 5 bases at V and 6 bases at J, with 20 bases between the two ends. Germline V lookup: CDR1 SGHAT, CDR2 FQNNGV. CDR3 length: 15 amino acids. The rearrangement links TRBV11-2 to TRBJ2-7, with D perhaps matching TRBD1 (6 bases). The starting material was peripheral blood mononuclear cells (PBMCs), obtained before the second cycle of nivolumab. The receptor was derived from a human donor with classical Hodgkin lymphoma. The CDR3 region has the DNA TGTGCCAGCAGCCCCAGGGGACGGATCATACTCGAGCAGTACTTC. It encodes CASSPRGRIILEQYF.